The 24 T cell receptor beta chains listed next were all sequenced from one sample in a study of T cells after yellow fever vaccination (dated by TCRdb to about 2019). The library was built by means of 5' RACE. Sequenced on an Illumina HiSeq 2500. Clones were called with MiXCR by TCRdb after fastp trimmed the public reads at Q25, and only in-frame beta chains were retained. Each CDR3 protein appears once, grouped with its most common genes and DNA. A total of about 120,000 distinct CDR3 sequences appear in this sample, 7.2% of them only once. Over 2.5% of the sample belongs to the ten largest clones. According to the study, the label for this sample's treatment or condition signals: live attenuated yellow fever vaccine strain. The material was CD4+ T cells sorted from PBMCs, obtained about 41 days after the first yellow fever vaccination. These receptor sequences come from a young man who received the YFV17D yellow fever vaccine.

The table lists this clonotype with many counts. The CDR3 nucleotides are TGTGCCAGCACCCCCAGGGCCGAGTACAATGAGCAGTTCTTC. It specifies CASTPRAEYNEQFF. This chain uses TRBV6-2 or TRBV6-3 with TRBJ2-1, with D tentatively TRBD1 (5 bases). The germline V gene encodes CDR1 MNHEY and CDR2 SVGEGT. V lost 7 bases to trimming and J lost 4 bases, with 14 bases between them. This CDR3 spans 14 amino acids.

This clonotype was detected many times. V is TRBV7-9 and J is TRBJ2-2, with D hard to call. The V end lost 2 bases, the J end lost 0 bases, and 13 bases lay between the germline ends. The CDR3 loop spans 17 amino acids. CDR1 and CDR2 (germline): SEHNR, FQNEAQ (reference sequence). The CDR3 nucleotides read TGTGCCAGCAGCTTATCCAGGCCCACAACGAACACCGGGGAGCTGTTTTTT. Residues: CASSLSRPTTNTGELFF.

The genes are TRBV3-1 and TRBJ2-7; D not resolved. The V gene lost 4 bases and the J gene lost 5 bases, with 9 bases spanning the gap. Germline CDR1 is LGHDT and CDR2 is YNNKEL (reference sequence). The CDR3 runs to 12 residues. This chain's CDR3 is CASSPAWNEQYF. CDR3 bases: TGTGCCAGCAGCCCTGCCTGGAACGAGCAGTACTTC.

The chain recombines TRBV11-2 with TRBJ2-1; 9 positions agree with TRBD2. Per germline, CDR1 SGHAT and CDR2 FQNNGV. V was clipped by 3 bases and J by 0 bases; unmatched bases: 12. This CDR3 region has 19 residues. The CDR3 nucleotides are TGTGCCAGCAGCTTTATAGCGCGCGGGGGGGCCAGCTCCTACAATGAGCAGTTCTTC. Residues: CASSFIARGGASSYNEQFF.

This clonotype was observed a few times. This sequence joins TRBV10-3 and TRBJ1-6; perhaps TRBD1 as D (6 bases). This CDR3 is 15 amino acids long. The germline gives CDR1 ENHRY, CDR2 SYGVKD. V was cut by 7 bases and J by 8 bases, with 18 bases left in between. The CDR3 coding sequence is TGTGCCATCACCCAACAGGGCTTGGGAGATTCACCCCTCCACTTT. Translated: CAITQQGLGDSPLHF.

This clonotype has ten or more counts. This chain uses TRBV7-2 with TRBJ2-7, with 7 bases fitting TRBD2. V dropped 1 base and J dropped 2; count of bases not matched to a gene: 5. Germline V CDR1 and CDR2: SGHTA, FQGNSA. The CDR3 has 15 amino acids. The CDR3 is CASSLVQRGPYEQYF. In DNA form, the CDR3 reads TGTGCCAGCAGCTTAGTGCAGCGGGGCCCCTACGAGCAGTACTTC.

In its sample, this clonotype was seen many times. The chain has TRBV29-1 and TRBJ2-2; 7 bases line up with TRBD1. CDR3 length: 13 residues. Trimming took 7 bases from V and 5 from J; bases not matched to a gene: 7. Germline values: CDR1 SQVTM, CDR2 ANQGSEA. As DNA, the CDR3 is TGCAGCGCGACGACAGGGCTAACCGGGGAGCTGTTTTTT. Protein sequence: CSATTGLTGELFF.

This clonotype has a count of ten or more. CDR3: CASSQGRGGVNTEAFF. As DNA, the CDR3 is TGTGCCAGCAGCCAAGGGCGCGGGGGGGTGAACACTGAAGCTTTCTTT. V is TRBV4-2 and J is TRBJ1-1; D may be TRBD1 (5 bases). The CDR3 has 16 amino acids. Germline CDR1 LGHNA, CDR2 YNFKEQ. Between the trimmed V and J ends, which lost 1 base and 0 bases, there was a span of 12 bases.

This clonotype occurred many times. The CDR3 bases are TGTGCCAGCAGCCCGCTCGGACTAGCGGGGGGCAGTGAGCAGTTCTTC. Its translation: CASSPLGLAGGSEQFF. The chain employs TRBV7-2 and TRBJ2-1; 14 nucleotides align to TRBD2. J lost 9 bases, V lost 5 bases, and 9 bases had no gene match. The CDR3 totals 16 residues. CDR1 and CDR2 (germline): SGHTA, FQGNSA.

This clonotype occurred a few times. The rearrangement uses TRBV28 and TRBJ1-4, with D unresolved. The CDR3 spans 12 residues. Germline loops: CDR1 MDHEN, CDR2 SYDVKM. Trimming pared 9 bases from V and 7 bases from J, leaving 12 bases between. For the CDR3, the DNA is TGTGCCAGGATAAAAGTTCCTGAAAAACTGTTTTTT. Protein: CARIKVPEKLFF.

This clonotype occurred many times. The chain joins TRBV7-9 to TRBJ2-7; D is uncertain. V was shortened by 0 bases and J by 7 bases, with 4 bases between the two germline ends. CDR3 size: 11 residues. CDR1 SEHNR and CDR2 FQNEAQ come from the germline V gene (reference sequence). The CDR3 spells CASSLAGEQYF. DNA of the CDR3: TGTGCCAGCAGCTTAGCGGGAGAGCAGTACTTC.

The chain links TRBV14 to TRBJ1-2; TRBD1 might be the D (5 bases). Germline CDR1 and CDR2: SGHDN and FVKESK. The CDR3 is 15 residues long. Trimming removed 1 base from V and 8 bases from J, with 17 bases in between. This CDR3 reads CASSQVGTLSDGYTF. CDR3 sequence (DNA): TGTGCCAGCAGCCAAGTTGGGACGCTATCGGACGGCTACACCTTC.

Many counts were recorded for this clonotype. The chain recombines TRBV24-1 with TRBJ2-1, with 10 bases aligning to TRBD1. Per germline, CDR1 KGHDR and CDR2 SFDVKD. The CDR3 length is 15 residues. V dropped 6 bases and J dropped 10; count of bases not matched to a gene: 11. CDR3 residues: CATSNWRTGGREQFF. As DNA, the CDR3 is TGTGCCACCAGTAATTGGCGGACAGGGGGAAGGGAGCAGTTCTTC.

This clonotype was counted many times. The V call is TRBV12-3 or TRBV12-4, the J call TRBJ1-2; D gene uncertain. V gave up 7 bases and J gave up 3 bases, with 12 bases separating them. CDR3 length: 13 residues. The CDR3 DNA reads TGTGCCAGCAAGTCTAGAGAAGACTATGGCTACACCTTC. Its translation is CASKSREDYGYTF.

The chain couples TRBV5-5 to TRBJ2-2, with no clear D. Germline V gene data show CDR1 as SGHKS and CDR2 as YYEKEE (reference sequence). The CDR3 totals 14 residues. The germline V and J ends were trimmed by 0 bases and 6 bases, with 9 bases remaining between them. This CDR3 reads CASSLGLGSGELFF. The CDR3 DNA follows: TGTGCCAGCAGCTTGGGGCTAGGTTCCGGGGAGCTGTTTTTT.

This clonotype showed up many times. The chain joins TRBV6-1 to TRBJ2-7, with TRBD1 matching over 10 bases. Trimming at V came to 4 bases and at J to 7 bases, leaving 10 bases not matched to a gene. Looked up from germline, CDR1 is MNHNS and CDR2 is SASEGT. The CDR3 is made up of 15 amino acids. The CDR3 coding sequence is TGTGCCAGCAGTGTCTCCGGGACAGGGGTGGGTGAGCAGTACTTC. It codes for CASSVSGTGVGEQYF.

This clonotype has a count of ten or more. V usage is TRBV27 and J usage is TRBJ1-2, with TRBD1 matching 8 bases. V shed 10 bases, J shed 7 bases, and the junction held 8 bases outside the gene matches. This CDR3 has 12 residues. Germline V gene data show CDR1 as MNHEY and CDR2 as SMNVEV (reference sequence). This CDR3 reads CATAGTGGGYTF. The CDR3 nucleotides are TGTGCCACCGCCGGGACAGGAGGTGGCTACACCTTC.

This clonotype was recorded at least ten times. The V call is TRBV20-1, the J call TRBJ2-1; TRBD2 aligns across 7 bases. The CDR3 has 14 residues. Germline V gene sequence: CDR1 DFQATT, CDR2 SNEGSKA (reference sequence). V gave up 0 bases and J gave up 6 bases; unmatched junction bases: 5. CDR3 loop: CSARDGGVSNEQFF. The CDR3 DNA is TGCAGTGCTAGAGATGGGGGGGTCTCCAATGAGCAGTTCTTC.

This clonotype came up many times. The chain recombines TRBV12-3 or TRBV12-4 with TRBJ2-3; no reliable D call. The ends were cut back, 4 bases at V and 4 bases at J, with 6 bases in the middle. The length of the CDR3 is 12 residues. This CDR3 is CASSSESDTQYF. The CDR3 bases are TGTGCCAGCAGTTCGGAATCAGATACGCAGTATTTT.

This clonotype was seen repeatedly, ten times or more. The chain couples TRBV29-1 to TRBJ2-1; the match to TRBD2 covers 7 bases. The CDR3 has 13 residues. In germline, CDR1 is SQVTM, CDR2 ANQGSEA. The CDR3 bases are TGCAGTCCCTGGCTAGCGGAGTACAATGAGCAGTTCTTC. As protein: CSPWLAEYNEQFF.

This clonotype was observed at least ten times. The chain has TRBV11-2 and TRBJ2-2, with D unclear. Between the trimmed V and J ends, which lost 2 bases and 7 bases, there was a span of 8 bases. The CDR3 has 13 amino acids. Germline values: CDR1 SGHAT, CDR2 FQNNGV. CDR3 coding DNA: TGTGCCAGCAGCTTACTCCCGCGCGGGGAGCTGTTTTTT. Protein sequence: CASSLLPRGELFF.

This clonotype was detected many times. This rearrangement joins TRBV6-1 to TRBJ2-1; TRBD1 matches at 9 bases. This CDR3 is built from 15 residues. V lost 10 bases and J lost 2; bases outside the gene matches: 9. The germline gives CDR1 MNHNS, CDR2 SASEGT. The chain's CDR3 is CATSEQGAAYNEQFF. CDR3 coding DNA: TGTGCCACCTCCGAACAGGGGGCCGCCTACAATGAGCAGTTCTTC.

This clonotype was detected ten times or more. This rearrangement joins TRBV12-3 or TRBV12-4 to TRBJ1-5; the D is unclear. This CDR3 spans 13 amino acids. V was pared by 6 bases and J by 5 bases, with 11 bases between. CDR3 loop: CASRRETHQPQHF. The CDR3 nucleotides read TGTGCCAGCAGGAGGGAGACGCATCAGCCCCAGCATTTT.

The table lists this clonotype with many counts. V usage is TRBV19 and J usage is TRBJ2-3; D is possibly TRBD1 or TRBD2 (5 bases each). CDR3 length equals 15 residues. Germline CDR1 and CDR2: LNHDA and SQIVND (reference sequence). V lost 8 bases and J lost 2, with 17 bases in between. This CDR3 is CASEDSGFPTDTQYF. The CDR3 DNA sequence: TGTGCCAGTGAGGACTCAGGGTTCCCCACAGATACGCAGTATTTT.